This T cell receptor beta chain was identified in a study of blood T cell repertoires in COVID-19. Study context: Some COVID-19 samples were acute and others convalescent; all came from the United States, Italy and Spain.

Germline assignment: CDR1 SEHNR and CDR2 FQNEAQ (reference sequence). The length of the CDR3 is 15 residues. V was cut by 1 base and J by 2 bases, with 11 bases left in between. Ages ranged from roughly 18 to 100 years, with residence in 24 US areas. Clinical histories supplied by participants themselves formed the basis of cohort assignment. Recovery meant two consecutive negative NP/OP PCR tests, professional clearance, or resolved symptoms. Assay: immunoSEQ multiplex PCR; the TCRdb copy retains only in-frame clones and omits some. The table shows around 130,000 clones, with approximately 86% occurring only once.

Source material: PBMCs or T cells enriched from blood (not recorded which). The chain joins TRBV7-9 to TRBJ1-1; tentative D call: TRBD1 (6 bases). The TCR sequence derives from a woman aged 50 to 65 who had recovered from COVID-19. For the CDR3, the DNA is TGTGCCAGCAGCTTAGTCCCAGGGGTAAACACTGAAGCTTTCTTT. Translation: CASSLVPGVNTEAFF.